Following are 22 T cell receptor beta chains from one sample sequenced in a study of tumor and adjacent non-tumor tissue in lung cancer. A modified ARM-PCR protocol with three rounds of nested PCR amplified TCRbeta. A single record per CDR3 protein comes from TCRdb applying MiXCR to the multiplex PCR reads. Of 60,000 to 65,000 distinct CDR3 sequences listed, roughly 57% are singletons. The template was RNA from unsorted bulk tissue. This non-tumor lung sample came from over 3 cm beyond the tumor edge. The source material was distant non-tumor lung tissue. These receptors were collected from a man between 65 and 85 years old with non-small cell lung cancer.

This clonotype was found many times. This chain joins TRBV6-1 and TRBJ1-5, with 7 bases that match TRBD1. Germline assignment: CDR1 MNHNS and CDR2 SASEGT. Germline trimming cut 6 bases from V and 3 bases from J; bases unmatched to any gene: 5. This CDR3 has 14 residues. This CDR3 reads CASSLDRVNQPQHF. CDR3 bases: TGTGCCAGCAGCTTAGACAGGGTCAATCAGCCCCAGCATTTT.

With respect to this clonotype: A read error may explain this, as a much larger clone is one base away. The gene calls are TRBV4-1 and TRBJ1-1; maybe TRBD1 (5 bases). This CDR3 has 15 amino acids. Germline-derived CDR1 and CDR2 are MGHRA and YSYEKL. Between the trimmed V and J ends, which lost 1 base and 0 bases, there was a span of 9 bases. CDR3 in amino acids: CASSQVDRLNTEAFF. As DNA, the CDR3 is TGCGCCAGCAGCCAAGTAGACAGACTGAACACTGAAGCTTTCTTT.

This clonotype was observed at least ten times. The chain joins TRBV5-1 to TRBJ2-1, with D hard to call. In germline, CDR1 is SGHRS, CDR2 YFSETQ. CDR3 length: 14 amino acids. The V end lost 0 bases, the J end lost 8 bases, and 12 bases lay between the germline ends. CDR3 sequence: CASSLAALNDEQFF. In DNA form, the CDR3 reads TGCGCCAGCAGCTTGGCGGCCCTGAACGATGAGCAGTTCTTC.

This clonotype was seen ten or more times. The chain is built from TRBV29-1 and TRBJ1-3; D gene ambiguous. Germline V gene data show CDR1 as SQVTM and CDR2 as ANQGSEA. The CDR3 has 12 amino acids. V lost 4 bases and J 0 bases, leaving 4 bases between the germline ends. CDR3 sequence reads: CSVGSSGNTIYF. For the CDR3, the DNA is TGCAGCGTTGGGAGCTCTGGAAACACCATATATTTT.

This clonotype appeared many times. The rearrangement uses TRBV11-2 and TRBJ2-7; D gene ambiguous. The CDR3 runs to 14 residues. The germline V gene has CDR1 SGHAT and CDR2 FQNNGV. V lost 5 bases to trimming and J lost 4 bases, with 15 bases between them. The CDR3 DNA sequence: TGTGCCAGCAGCCGCCCGGTCGGGTCTTACGAGCAGTACTTC. It translates to CASSRPVGSYEQYF.

For this clonotype: Being one base from a much bigger clone, this may be a read error. The J gene is TRBJ1-5, the V gene TRBV10-3, with D tentatively TRBD1 (5 bases). V was clipped by 8 bases and J by 3 bases, with 14 bases between them. The CDR3 sequence is 14 residues long. Per germline, CDR1 ENHRY and CDR2 SYGVKD. The chain's CDR3 is CAIGGEGNNQPQHF. Here the CDR3 DNA reads TGTGCCATCGGTGGAGAGGGGAACAATCAGCCCCAGCATTTT.

This clonotype appeared a few times. This chain joins TRBV20-1 and TRBJ2-5; perhaps TRBD1 as D (5 bases). This CDR3 is 15 amino acids long. V shed 3 bases and J shed 0 bases, with 14 bases lying between them. From germline, CDR1 is DFQATT and CDR2 SNEGSKA (reference sequence). The chain's CDR3 is CSARTVLDNQETQYF. The CDR3 region has the DNA TGCAGTGCTAGGACGGTTTTGGACAACCAAGAGACCCAGTACTTC.

The rearrangement uses TRBV2 and TRBJ2-5, with D perhaps TRBD2 (7 bases). The length of the CDR3 is 16 residues. Trimming took 4 bases from V and 7 from J, leaving 22 bases between them. From germline, CDR1 is SNHLY and CDR2 FYNNEI. The CDR3 loop is CASSVGGPSGPRTQYF. CDR3 nucleotides: TGTGCCAGCAGTGTAGGGGGTCCTAGCGGCCCTAGGACCCAGTACTTC. Variable domain in full (rest from reference TRBV2 and TRBJ2-5): EPEVTQTPSHQVTQMGQEVILRCVPISNHLYFYWYRQILGQKVEFLVSFYNNEISEKSEIFDDQFSVERPDGSNFTLKIRSTKLEDSAMYFCASSVGGPSGPRTQYFGPGTRLLVL.

V and J are TRBV29-1 and TRBJ1-3; maybe TRBD1 (5 bases). V lost 5 bases, J lost 4 bases, and 24 bases lay in between. The germline CDR1 and CDR2 sequences are SQVTM and ANQGSEA. The CDR3 loop spans 17 amino acids. The CDR3 DNA is TGCAGCGTTCGACTGCCCGGGACGTCTCTGCTCGGAAACACCATATATTTT. Amino acid sequence: CSVRLPGTSLLGNTIYF.

As concerns this clonotype: This may be a read error: a much more frequent sequence differs by one nucleotide. The J gene is TRBJ2-7, the V gene TRBV12-3 or TRBV12-4, with 7 positions matching TRBD2. The CDR3 sequence is 14 residues long. Written as DNA, the CDR3 is TGTGTCAGCAGTTTATCTGGGGGGGGGTACGAGCAGTACTTC. It yields the protein CVSSLSGGGYEQYF.

Comments on this clonotype: With a much larger clone just one base away, this may be a read error. The CDR3 loop is CVSGAEGSAKNIQYF. The CDR3 DNA sequence: TGTGTCAGCGGGGCGGAAGGGTCGGCCAAAAACATTCAGTACTTC. This chain uses TRBV6-6 with TRBJ2-4; 7 nucleotides agree with TRBD2. The germline V gene has CDR1 MNHNY and CDR2 SVGAGI (reference sequence). There are 15 residues in the CDR3.

This clonotype came up a few times. Since a much larger clone is just one base distant, this may be a read error. It is likely a read error, because the conserved phenylalanine at the end of the CDR3 is missing. The chain carries TRBV6-1 and TRBJ2-7; TRBD1 is a possible D gene (5 bases). Germline loops: CDR1 MNHNS, CDR2 SASEGT. V lost 1 base to trimming and J lost 5 bases, with 12 bases between them. The CDR3 contains 14 residues. As DNA, the CDR3 is TGTGCCAGCAGTGAAGGGCAGGGTCCCCACGAGCAGTACATC. It translates to CASSEGQGPHEQYI.

In regard to this clonotype: No conserved phenylalanine or tryptophan ends this CDR3, so it is likely a read error. The rearrangement uses TRBV10-3 and TRBJ1-6; D uncertain. The CDR3 sequence is 14 residues long. Germline V gives CDR1 ENHRY, CDR2 SYGVKD. The CDR3: CATLSSSYNSSLHS. In nucleotides, the CDR3 is TGTGCCACCCTTTCAAGCTCCTATAATTCATCCCTCCACTCT.

Comment on this clonotype: A much larger clone lies one base from this, so it may be a read error. This sequence joins TRBV29-1 and TRBJ2-3; no clear D. This CDR3 has 15 residues. CDR1 is SQVTM and CDR2 is ANQGSEA in the germline V gene. The V and J ends lost 6 bases and 1 base respectively, with 17 bases between them. The CDR3 sequence is CSVRRIGQGTDTQYF. In nucleotides, the CDR3 is TGCAGCGTGAGACGTATAGGGCAAGGCACAGATACGCAGTATTTT.

To note about this clonotype: A much bigger clone sits one base away, suggesting this may be a read error. Without the conserved terminal phenylalanine or tryptophan, this CDR3 likely stems from a read error. The genes are TRBV6-6 and TRBJ2-7, with D tentatively TRBD1 (6 bases). CDR3 length equals 15 residues. CDR1 is MNHNY and CDR2 is SVGAGI in the germline V gene (reference sequence). The V end was cut by 6 bases, the J end by 0 bases, with 15 bases between. The CDR3 nucleotides read TGTGCCAGCAGCCCACCCCGGACAGCCTCCTACGAGCAGTACTCC. Translated: CASSPPRTASYEQYS.

CDR3 bases: TGCACCAGCAGCCGAGCGCCGGACCAAGAGACCCAGCACTTC. Encoded protein: CTSSRAPDQETQHF. The rearrangement uses TRBV1 and TRBJ2-5. TRBV1 is shown as a pseudogene. The CDR3 has 14 residues.

This clonotype was counted at least ten times. The chain is built from TRBV6-1 and TRBJ2-1, with 14 positions matching TRBD2. Trimming removed 3 bases from V and 2 bases from J; junction bases left unmatched: 12. Germline CDR1 is MNHNS and CDR2 is SASEGT. The CDR3 loop spans 20 amino acids. The chain's CDR3 is CASSDRGGLAGAPAYNEQFF. The CDR3 DNA follows: TGTGCCAGCAGTGACAGGGGGGGACTAGCGGGAGCGCCTGCCTACAATGAGCAGTTCTTC.

This clonotype was detected many times. The chain links TRBV5-1 to TRBJ2-2; the D gene is possibly TRBD2 (5 bases). Between the trimmed V and J ends, which lost 0 bases and 5 bases, there was a span of 11 bases. The CDR3 covers 15 residues. Germline V gene sequence: CDR1 SGHRS, CDR2 YFSETQ. The CDR3 sequence is CASSLAGIGTGELFF. CDR3 in DNA: TGCGCCAGCAGCTTGGCGGGGATTGGGACCGGGGAGCTGTTTTTT.

In its sample, this clonotype was seen a few times. The CDR3 here is CASSIHNTGELFF. The CDR3 region has the DNA TGTGCCAGCAGCATTCATAACACCGGGGAGCTGTTTTTT. V and J are TRBV21-1 and TRBJ2-2. TRBV21-1 is deemed a pseudogene. This CDR3 is 13 amino acids long.

With respect to this clonotype: An end of the junction differs from the germline gene, which may be a read error. The chain couples TRBV11-2 to TRBJ2-7; D call uncertain. The CDR3 runs to 14 residues. Looked up from germline, CDR1 is SGHAT and CDR2 is FQNNGV. Here the CDR3 reads CASTLEVRSHEQYF. The CDR3 DNA is TGTGCAAGCACCTTAGAGGTTCGAAGCCACGAGCAGTACTTC.

The chain uses TRBV5-4 and TRBJ2-3, with 10 nucleotides matching TRBD2. CDR1 and CDR2 from the germline V gene are SGHNT and YYREEE (reference sequence). The junction had 4 bases not matched to a gene; V was cut back by 0 bases and J by 6 bases. The CDR3 is 15 residues long. The CDR3 DNA reads as TGTGCCAGCAGCTTGGATCTAGCGGGGGCGGATACGCAGTATTTT. This translates into CASSLDLAGADTQYF.

This clonotype was seen just once. Here the CDR3 omits its conserved ending phenylalanine or tryptophan, so a read error is the likely source. The V and J genes are TRBV11-1 and TRBJ2-5; D is perhaps TRBD2 (5 bases). The CDR3 has 14 amino acids. Germline V CDR1 and CDR2: SGHAT, FQDESV (reference sequence). In DNA, the CDR3 is TGTGACAGCACCCGGGGTGATCCACAGGAGACCCAGTACTCC. This encodes CDSTRGDPQETQYS.